Below, 5 T cell receptor beta chains from the same sample are listed, as sequenced in a study of blood T cells in healthy people across ages. A second about 7 to 11 cycle PCR used barcoded and J-beta primers. TCRdb redid the calling of the 5' RACE reads with MiXCR, one entry per CDR3 protein. The profile shows 650,000 to 1,000,000 distinct CDR3 sequences, roughly 35% of them singletons. The sequenced sample was blood. These TCRs come from a man younger than 35 in good health.

The CDR3 spells CASSPRAGEGTQYF. The DNA for the CDR3 is TGTGCCAGCAGTCCAAGGGCCGGGGAAGGGACCCAGTACTTC. The chain couples TRBV12-3 or TRBV12-4 to TRBJ2-5; TRBD2 might be the D (5 bases). With 5 bases removed from V and 7 bases from J, the gap between germline ends came to 17 bases. The CDR3 is 14 residues long.

The chain uses TRBV7-8 and TRBJ2-7; 7 bases map to TRBD1. The CDR3 contains 15 residues. Germline values: CDR1 SGHVS, CDR2 FQNEAQ. V gave up 5 bases and J gave up 0 bases; unmatched junction bases: 7. CDR3 DNA: TGTGCCAGCAGCCCCGACAGGGTTTTCTCCTACGAGCAGTACTTC. Encoded protein: CASSPDRVFSYEQYF. Combining the CDR3 with reference TRBV7-8 and TRBJ2-7 gives the whole variable domain GAGVSQSPRYKVAKRGQDVALRCDPISGHVSLFWYQQALGQGPEFLTYFQNEAQLDKSGLPSDRFFAERPEGSVSTLKIQRTQQEDSAVYLCASSPDRVFSYEQYFGPGTRLTVT.

V and J are TRBV7-2 and TRBJ1-2, with TRBD1 matching over 7 bases. The V segment lost 4 bases and the J segment 6 bases; nucleotides outside the gene matches: 5. CDR3 size: 13 residues. Germline values: CDR1 SGHTA, CDR2 FQGNSA. In nucleotides, the CDR3 is TGTGCCAGCAGCTCGACAGGGTTGCATGGCTACACCTTC. Translated, it gives CASSSTGLHGYTF.

V usage is TRBV2 and J usage is TRBJ2-3, with D perhaps TRBD2 (5 bases). V was shortened by 7 bases and J by 1 base, with 12 bases between the two germline ends. This CDR3 is built from 14 residues. Germline V CDR1 and CDR2: SNHLY, FYNNEI. CDR3 sequence (DNA): TGTGCCAGCATTCTTGGACTGGGCACAGATACGCAGTATTTT. Translated: CASILGLGTDTQYF.

This clonotype was recorded at least ten times. The rearrangement uses TRBV7-2 and TRBJ2-1; tentative D call: TRBD2 (6 bases). The CDR3 runs to 15 residues. Trimming took off 5 bases at V and 8 bases at J, with 19 bases between the two ends. From germline, CDR1 is SGHTA and CDR2 FQGNSA. CDR3 amino acids: CASSKFWQGGDEQFF. The CDR3 DNA is TGTGCCAGCAGCAAATTTTGGCAGGGAGGCGATGAGCAGTTCTTC.